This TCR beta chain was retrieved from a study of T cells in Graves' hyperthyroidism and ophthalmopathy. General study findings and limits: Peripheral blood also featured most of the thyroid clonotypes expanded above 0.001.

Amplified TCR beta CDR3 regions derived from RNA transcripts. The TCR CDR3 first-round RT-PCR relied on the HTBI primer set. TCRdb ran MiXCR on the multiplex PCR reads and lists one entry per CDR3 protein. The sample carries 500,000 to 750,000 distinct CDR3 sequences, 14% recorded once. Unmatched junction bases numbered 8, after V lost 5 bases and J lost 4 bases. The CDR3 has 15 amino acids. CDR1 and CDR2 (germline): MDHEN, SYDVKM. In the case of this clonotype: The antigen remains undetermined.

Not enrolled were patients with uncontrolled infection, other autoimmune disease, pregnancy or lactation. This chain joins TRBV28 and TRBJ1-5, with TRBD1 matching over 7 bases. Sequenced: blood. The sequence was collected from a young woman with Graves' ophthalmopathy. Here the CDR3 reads CASSPTGTKNQPQHF. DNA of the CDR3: TGTGCCAGCAGTCCGACAGGGACGAAAAATCAGCCCCAGCATTTT.